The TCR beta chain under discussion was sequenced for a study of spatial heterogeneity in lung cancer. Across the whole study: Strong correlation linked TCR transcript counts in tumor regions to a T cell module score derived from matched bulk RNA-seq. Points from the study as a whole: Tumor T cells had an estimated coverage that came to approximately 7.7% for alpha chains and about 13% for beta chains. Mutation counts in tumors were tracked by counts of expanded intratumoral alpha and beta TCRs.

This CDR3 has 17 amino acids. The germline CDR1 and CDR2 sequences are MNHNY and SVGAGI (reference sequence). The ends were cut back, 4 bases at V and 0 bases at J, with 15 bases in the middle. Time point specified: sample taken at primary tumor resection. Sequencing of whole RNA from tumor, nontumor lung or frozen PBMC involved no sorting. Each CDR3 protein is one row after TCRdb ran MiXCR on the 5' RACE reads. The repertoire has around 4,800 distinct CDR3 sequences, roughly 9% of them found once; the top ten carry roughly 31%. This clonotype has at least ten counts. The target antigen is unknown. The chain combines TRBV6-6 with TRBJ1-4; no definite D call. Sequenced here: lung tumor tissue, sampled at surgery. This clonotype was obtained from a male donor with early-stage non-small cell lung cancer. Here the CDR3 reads CASSSTGPSATNEKLFF. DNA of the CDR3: TGTGCCAGCAGTTCCACCGGACCCTCTGCAACTAATGAAAAACTGTTTTTT.